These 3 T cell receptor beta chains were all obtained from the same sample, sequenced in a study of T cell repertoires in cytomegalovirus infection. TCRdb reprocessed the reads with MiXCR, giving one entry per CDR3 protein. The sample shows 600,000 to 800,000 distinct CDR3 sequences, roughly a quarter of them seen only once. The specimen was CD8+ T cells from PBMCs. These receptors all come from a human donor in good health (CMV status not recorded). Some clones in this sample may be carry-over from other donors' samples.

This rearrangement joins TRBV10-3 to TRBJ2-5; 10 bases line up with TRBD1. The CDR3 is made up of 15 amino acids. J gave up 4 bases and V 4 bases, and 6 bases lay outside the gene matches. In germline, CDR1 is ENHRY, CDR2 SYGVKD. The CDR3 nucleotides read TGTGCCATCAGTGGGGACAGGGGCGGTTTAGAGACCCAGTACTTC. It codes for CAISGDRGGLETQYF.

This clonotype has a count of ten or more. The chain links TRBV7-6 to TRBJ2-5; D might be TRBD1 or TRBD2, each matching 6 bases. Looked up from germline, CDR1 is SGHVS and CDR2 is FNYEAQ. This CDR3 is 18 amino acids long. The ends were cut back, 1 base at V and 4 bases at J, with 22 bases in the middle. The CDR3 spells CASSLVPGSRGRGETQYF. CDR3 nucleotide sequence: TGTGCCAGCAGCTTAGTCCCCGGGAGCAGGGGAAGGGGAGAGACCCAGTACTTC.

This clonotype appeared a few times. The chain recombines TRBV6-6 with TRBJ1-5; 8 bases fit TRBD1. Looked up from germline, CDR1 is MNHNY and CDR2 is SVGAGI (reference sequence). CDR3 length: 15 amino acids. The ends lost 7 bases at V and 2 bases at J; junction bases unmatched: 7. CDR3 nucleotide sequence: TGTGCCAGCACCAGAGACAGGGGACGCAATCAGCCCCAGCATTTT. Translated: CASTRDRGRNQPQHF.